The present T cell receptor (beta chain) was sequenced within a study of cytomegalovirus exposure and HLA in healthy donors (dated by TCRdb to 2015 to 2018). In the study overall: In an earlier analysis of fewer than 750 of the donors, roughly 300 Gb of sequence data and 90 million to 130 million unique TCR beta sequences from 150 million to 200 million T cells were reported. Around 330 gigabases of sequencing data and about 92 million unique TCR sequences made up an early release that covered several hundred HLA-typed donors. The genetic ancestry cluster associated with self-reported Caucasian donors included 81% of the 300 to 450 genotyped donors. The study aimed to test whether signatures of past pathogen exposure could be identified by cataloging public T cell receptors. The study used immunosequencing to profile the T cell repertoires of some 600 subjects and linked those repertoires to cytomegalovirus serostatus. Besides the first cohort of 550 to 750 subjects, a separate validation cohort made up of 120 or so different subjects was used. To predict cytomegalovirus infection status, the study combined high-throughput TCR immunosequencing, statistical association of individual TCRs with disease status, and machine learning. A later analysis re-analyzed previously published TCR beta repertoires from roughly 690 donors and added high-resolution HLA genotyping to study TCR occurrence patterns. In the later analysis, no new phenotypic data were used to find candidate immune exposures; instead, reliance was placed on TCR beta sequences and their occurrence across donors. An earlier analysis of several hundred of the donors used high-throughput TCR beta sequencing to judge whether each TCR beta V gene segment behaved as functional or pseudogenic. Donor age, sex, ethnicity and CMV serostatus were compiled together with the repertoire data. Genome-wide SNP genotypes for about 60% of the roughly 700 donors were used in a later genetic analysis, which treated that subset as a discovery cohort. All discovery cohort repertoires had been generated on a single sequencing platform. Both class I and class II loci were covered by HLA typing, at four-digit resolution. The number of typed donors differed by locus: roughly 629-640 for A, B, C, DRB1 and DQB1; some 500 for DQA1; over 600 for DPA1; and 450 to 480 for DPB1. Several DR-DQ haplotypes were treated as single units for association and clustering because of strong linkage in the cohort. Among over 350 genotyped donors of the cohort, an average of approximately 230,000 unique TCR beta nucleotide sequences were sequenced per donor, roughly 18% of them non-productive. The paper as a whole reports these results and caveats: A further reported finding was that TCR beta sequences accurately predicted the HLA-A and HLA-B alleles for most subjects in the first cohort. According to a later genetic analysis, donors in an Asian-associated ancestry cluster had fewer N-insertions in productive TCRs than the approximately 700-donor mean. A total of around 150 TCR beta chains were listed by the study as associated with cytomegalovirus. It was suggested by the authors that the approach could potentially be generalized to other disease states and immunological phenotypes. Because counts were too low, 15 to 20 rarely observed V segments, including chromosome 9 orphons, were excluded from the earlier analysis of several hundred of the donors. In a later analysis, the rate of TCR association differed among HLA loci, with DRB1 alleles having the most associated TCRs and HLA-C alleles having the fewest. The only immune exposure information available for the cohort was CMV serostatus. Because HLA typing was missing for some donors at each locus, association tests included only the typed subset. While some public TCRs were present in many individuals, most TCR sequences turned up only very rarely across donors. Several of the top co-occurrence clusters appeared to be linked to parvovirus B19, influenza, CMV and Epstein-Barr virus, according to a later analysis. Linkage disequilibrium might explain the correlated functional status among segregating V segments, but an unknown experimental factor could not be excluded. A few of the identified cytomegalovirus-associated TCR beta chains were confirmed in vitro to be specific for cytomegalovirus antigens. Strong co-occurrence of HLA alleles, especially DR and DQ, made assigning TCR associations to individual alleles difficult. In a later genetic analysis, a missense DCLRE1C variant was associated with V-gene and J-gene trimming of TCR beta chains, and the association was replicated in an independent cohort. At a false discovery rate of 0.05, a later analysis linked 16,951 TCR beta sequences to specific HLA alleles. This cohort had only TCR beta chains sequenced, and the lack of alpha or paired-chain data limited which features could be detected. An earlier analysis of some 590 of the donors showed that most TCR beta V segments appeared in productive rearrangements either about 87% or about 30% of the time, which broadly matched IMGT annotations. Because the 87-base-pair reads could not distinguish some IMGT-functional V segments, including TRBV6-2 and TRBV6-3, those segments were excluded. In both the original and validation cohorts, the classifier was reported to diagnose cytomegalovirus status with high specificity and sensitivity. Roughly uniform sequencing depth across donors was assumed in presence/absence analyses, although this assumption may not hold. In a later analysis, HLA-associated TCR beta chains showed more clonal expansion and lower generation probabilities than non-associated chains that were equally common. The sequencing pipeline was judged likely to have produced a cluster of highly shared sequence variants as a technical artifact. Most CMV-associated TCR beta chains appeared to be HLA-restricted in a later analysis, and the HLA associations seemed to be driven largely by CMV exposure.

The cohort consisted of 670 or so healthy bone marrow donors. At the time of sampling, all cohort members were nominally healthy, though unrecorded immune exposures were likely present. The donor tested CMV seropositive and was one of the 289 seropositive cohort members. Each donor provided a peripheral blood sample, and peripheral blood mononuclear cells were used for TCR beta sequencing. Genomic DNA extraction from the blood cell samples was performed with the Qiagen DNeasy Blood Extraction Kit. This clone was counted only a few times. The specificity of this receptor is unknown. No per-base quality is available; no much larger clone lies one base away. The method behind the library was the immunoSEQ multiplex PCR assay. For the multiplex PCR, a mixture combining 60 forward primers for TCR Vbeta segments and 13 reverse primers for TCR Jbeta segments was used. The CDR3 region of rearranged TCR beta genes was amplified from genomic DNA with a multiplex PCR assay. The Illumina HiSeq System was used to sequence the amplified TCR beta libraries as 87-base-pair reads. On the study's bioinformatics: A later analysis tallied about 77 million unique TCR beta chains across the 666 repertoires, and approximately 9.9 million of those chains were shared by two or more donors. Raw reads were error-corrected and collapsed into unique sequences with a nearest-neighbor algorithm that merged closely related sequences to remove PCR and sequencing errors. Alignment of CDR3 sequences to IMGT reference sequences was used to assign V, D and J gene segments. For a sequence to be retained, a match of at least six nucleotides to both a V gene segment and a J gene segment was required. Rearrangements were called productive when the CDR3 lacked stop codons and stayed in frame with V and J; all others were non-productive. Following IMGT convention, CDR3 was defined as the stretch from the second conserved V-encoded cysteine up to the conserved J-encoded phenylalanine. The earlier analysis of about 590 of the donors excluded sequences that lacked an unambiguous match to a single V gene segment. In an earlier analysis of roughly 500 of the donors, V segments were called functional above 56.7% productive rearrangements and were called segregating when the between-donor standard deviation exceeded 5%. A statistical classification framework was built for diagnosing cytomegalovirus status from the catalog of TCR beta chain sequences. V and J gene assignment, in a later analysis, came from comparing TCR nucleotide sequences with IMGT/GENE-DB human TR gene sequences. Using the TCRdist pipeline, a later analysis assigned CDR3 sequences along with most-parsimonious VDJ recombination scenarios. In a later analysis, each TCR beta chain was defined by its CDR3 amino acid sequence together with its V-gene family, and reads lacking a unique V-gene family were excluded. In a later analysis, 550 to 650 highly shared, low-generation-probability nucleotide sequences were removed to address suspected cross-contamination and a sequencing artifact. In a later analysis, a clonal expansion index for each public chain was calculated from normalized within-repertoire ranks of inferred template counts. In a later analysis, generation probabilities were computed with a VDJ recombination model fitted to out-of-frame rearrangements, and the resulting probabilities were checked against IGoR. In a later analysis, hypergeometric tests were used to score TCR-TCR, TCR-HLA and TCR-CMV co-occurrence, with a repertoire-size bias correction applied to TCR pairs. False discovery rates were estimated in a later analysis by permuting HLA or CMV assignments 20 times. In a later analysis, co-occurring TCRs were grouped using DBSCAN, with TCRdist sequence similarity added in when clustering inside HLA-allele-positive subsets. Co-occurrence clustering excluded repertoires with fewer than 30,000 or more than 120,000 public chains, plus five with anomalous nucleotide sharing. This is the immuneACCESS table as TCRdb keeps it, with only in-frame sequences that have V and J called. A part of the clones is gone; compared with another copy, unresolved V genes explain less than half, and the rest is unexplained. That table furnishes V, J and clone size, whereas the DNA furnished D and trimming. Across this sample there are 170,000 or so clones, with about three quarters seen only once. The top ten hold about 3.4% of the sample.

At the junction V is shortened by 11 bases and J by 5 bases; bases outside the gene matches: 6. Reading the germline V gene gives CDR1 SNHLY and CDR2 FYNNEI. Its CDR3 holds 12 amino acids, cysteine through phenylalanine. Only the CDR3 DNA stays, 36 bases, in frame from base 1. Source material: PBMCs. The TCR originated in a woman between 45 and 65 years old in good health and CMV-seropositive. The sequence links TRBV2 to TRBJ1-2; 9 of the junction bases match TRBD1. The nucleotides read TGTGCCCTACAGGGGGCAGGATATGGCTACACCTTC. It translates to CALQGAGYGYTF.